Listed below are T cell receptor beta chains from one sample, sequenced in a study of neurological immune-mediated disorders. One entry per CDR3 protein, called by TCRdb with MiXCR from the 5' RACE reads. The table lists around 49,000 distinct CDR3 sequences, 9% to 10% of them singletons. Sequenced sample: PBMCs. The receptors were sampled from a woman aged 40 to 55 in good health. Both conserved end residues are part of each CDR3. D genes are given only for firm matches. Only some rows state a clone size, as once, few, many or a class for expanded clones.

TRBV25-1	many	.	TRBJ1-1	CASGWAGAEAFF	TGTGCCAGCGGATGGGCAGGGGCTGAAGCTTTCTTT
TRBV24-1	many	.	TRBJ2-7	CATLLTEAGGTYEQYF	TGTGCCACCCTATTAACCGAGGCAGGTGGCACCTACGAGCAGTACTTC
TRBV4-3	many	TRBD2	TRBJ2-3	CASSLSGGDTDTQYF	TGCGCCAGCAGCCTGAGCGGGGGAGACACAGATACGCAGTATTTT
TRBV12-3/TRBV12-4	many	.	TRBJ2-1	CASSRGSGEQFF	TGTGCCAGCAGTAGGGGGTCCGGGGAGCAGTTCTTC
TRBV21-1	many	.	TRBJ2-7	CASSRKVAAAYEQYF	TGTGCCAGCAGCCGCAAGGTGGCGGCTGCCTACGAGCAGTACTTC
TRBV30	.	TRBD1	TRBJ1-1	CAWKTGEIEAFF	TGTGCCTGGAAGACAGGGGAAATTGAAGCTTTCTTT
TRBV5-1	many	.	TRBJ2-5	CASLGGETQYF	TGCGCCAGCTTGGGTGGGGAGACCCAGTACTTC
TRBV5-1	medium-sized	TRBD1	TRBJ1-2	CASSVGQNYGYTF	TGCGCCAGCAGCGTGGGACAGAACTATGGCTACACCTTC
TRBV12-3/TRBV12-4	many	.	TRBJ1-2	CASSLRSPGNYGYTF	TGTGCCAGCAGTTTGAGGTCTCCCGGGAACTATGGCTACACCTTC
TRBV20-1	many	TRBD1	TRBJ2-7	CSASGTGVYEQYF	TGCAGTGCTAGCGGGACAGGGGTATACGAGCAGTACTTC
TRBV7-2	many	TRBD2	TRBJ2-3	CASSRLADTDTQYF	TGTGCCAGCAGCCGACTAGCGGATACAGATACGCAGTATTTT
TRBV5-5	.	.	TRBJ2-3	CASSLLTMPTDTQYF	TGTGCCAGCAGCTTGTTGACGATGCCCACAGATACGCAGTATTTT
TRBV12-3/TRBV12-4	many	.	TRBJ2-2	CASNRQAGELFF	TGTGCCAGCAATAGACAGGCCGGGGAGCTGTTTTTT
TRBV9	many	.	TRBJ1-4	CASSMSGSIGEKLFF	TGTGCCAGCAGCATGTCAGGGTCGATCGGTGAAAAACTGTTTTTT
TRBV7-2	many	.	TRBJ1-4	CASSFDATNEKLFF	TGTGCCAGCAGCTTTGATGCAACTAATGAAAAACTGTTTTTT
TRBV27	many	.	TRBJ1-1	CASSLGPQNEAFF	TGTGCCAGCAGTCTCGGACCCCAGAATGAAGCTTTCTTT
TRBV9	many	TRBD1	TRBJ1-1	CASNRRGLDTEAFF	TGTGCCAGCAACAGGAGGGGGCTGGACACTGAAGCTTTCTTT
TRBV6-5	many	.	TRBJ2-5	CASRGPGETQYF	TGTGCCAGCCGGGGGCCGGGGGAGACCCAGTACTTC
TRBV24-1	many	.	TRBJ2-1	CATSSWTESSYNEQFF	TGTGCCACCAGCTCCTGGACAGAGAGCTCCTACAATGAGCAGTTCTTC
TRBV7-2	many	TRBD2	TRBJ2-2	CASSFGVAGVHTGELFF	TGTGCCAGCAGCTTCGGGGTAGCGGGAGTTCACACCGGGGAGCTGTTTTTT
TRBV7-9	many	.	TRBJ1-3	CASSLNTGTRFMGGYF	TGTGCCAGCAGCTTGAACACCGGGACCAGGTTCATGGGTGGATATTTT
TRBV20-1	many	TRBD1	TRBJ1-6	CSARDQGDVSPLHF	TGCAGTGCTAGAGATCAGGGGGATGTTTCACCCCTCCACTTT
TRBV24-1	many	.	TRBJ2-3	CATSAAKGYDTQYF	TGTGCCACCAGTGCTGCGAAAGGGTATGATACGCAGTATTTT
TRBV20-1	many	TRBD2	TRBJ2-7	CSASPLGVREGPYEQYF	TGCAGTGCTAGCCCCCTCGGGGTGCGGGAGGGCCCCTACGAGCAGTACTTC
TRBV3-1	few	.	TRBJ2-1	CASRDGTLDNEQFF	TGTGCCAGCAGGGACGGGACTTTAGACAATGAGCAGTTCTTC
TRBV7-2	few	.	TRBJ2-5	CASQGCGGETQYF	TGTGCCAGCCAAGGGTGCGGTGGAGAGACCCAGTACTTC
TRBV5-1	.	TRBD2	TRBJ2-1	CASQRLAGGYNELFF	TGCGCCAGCCAAAGACTAGCGGGAGGGTACAATGAGTTGTTCTTC
TRBV5-1	many	.	TRBJ1-3	CASSLEAFPGNTIYF	TGCGCCAGCAGCTTGGAGGCCTTTCCTGGAAACACCATATATTTT
TRBV14	many	.	TRBJ2-1	CASSQYNEQFF	TGTGCCAGCAGCCAATACAATGAGCAGTTCTTC
TRBV20-1	many	TRBD2	TRBJ2-2	CSAKMSGGPGELFF	TGCAGTGCTAAAATGAGCGGGGGACCCGGGGAGCTGTTTTTT
TRBV10-3	many	.	TRBJ1-6	CAIARDNSPLHF	TGTGCCATCGCTAGGGATAATTCACCCCTCCACTTT
TRBV5-1	many	.	TRBJ2-3	CASSLSADTQYF	TGCGCCAGCAGCTTGTCTGCAGATACGCAGTATTTT
TRBV12-3/TRBV12-4	many	.	TRBJ1-1	CASSFQGPNTEAFF	TGTGCCAGCAGTTTTCAGGGCCCGAACACTGAAGCTTTCTTT
TRBV5-5	many	TRBD1	TRBJ1-2	CASSSNPGQYYGYTF	TGTGCCAGCAGCTCAAACCCGGGACAGTACTATGGCTACACCTTC
TRBV7-2	many	TRBD1	TRBJ2-7	CASSRQGTVYEQYF	TGTGCCAGCAGCAGACAGGGTACGGTCTACGAGCAGTACTTC
TRBV5-1	many	TRBD2	TRBJ2-3	CANSERAGGGTDTQYF	TGCGCCAACAGCGAGCGAGCGGGAGGAGGCACAGATACGCAGTATTTT
TRBV5-1	many	.	TRBJ2-7	CASSLEGLGEQYF	TGCGCCAGCAGCTTGGAGGGACTCGGGGAGCAGTACTTC
TRBV7-2	many	.	TRBJ1-3	CASSLAADTGNTIYF	TGTGCCAGCAGCTTAGCGGCAGATACTGGAAACACCATATATTTT
TRBV4-2	many	TRBD2	TRBJ2-7	CASSQESGLPSYEQYF	TGTGCCAGCAGCCAAGAGTCGGGACTACCGTCCTACGAGCAGTACTTC
TRBV4-3	many	TRBD1	TRBJ1-1	CASSGPGTGNTEAFF	TGCGCCAGCAGCGGACCCGGGACAGGGAACACTGAAGCTTTCTTT
TRBV20-1	many	.	TRBJ1-2	CSASKGGTNYGYTF	TGCAGTGCCTCAAAAGGAGGTACTAACTATGGCTACACCTTC
TRBV7-2	many	.	TRBJ1-4	CASSPRLGQNEKLFF	TGTGCCAGCAGCCCCCGTTTAGGACAGAATGAAAAACTGTTTTTT